The 21 T cell receptor beta chains below come from one sample, sequenced in a study of blood T cell repertoires in COVID-19. Method: immunoSEQ multiplex PCR; TCRdb's copy keeps in-frame clones and lacks some. The sample contains under 200,000 clones, more than 85% of which appear only once. Material: peripheral blood. These receptors all stem from a man aged 65 to 85 with active or convalescent COVID-19.

In this sample, this clone turned up once. Here the CDR3 DNA reads TGCAGCGTCCATGGGGACAGGGGCTACGAGCAGTACTTC. Translated, it gives CSVHGDRGYEQYF. The chain carries TRBV29-1 and TRBJ2-7; TRBD1 matches 10 bases. The CDR3 sequence is 13 residues long. In germline, CDR1 is SQVTM, CDR2 ANQGSEA. Trimming removed 6 bases from V and 3 bases from J; junction bases left unmatched: 5.

V gene TRBV7-9 combines with J gene TRBJ2-3, with 9 bases aligning to TRBD2. V dropped 3 bases and J dropped 2; count of bases not matched to a gene: 6. CDR3 length: 16 residues. In germline, CDR1 is SEHNR, CDR2 FQNEAQ (reference sequence). CDR3 DNA sequence: TGTGCCAGCAGCTTCAAGACTAGCGGTAACACAGATACGCAGTATTTT. It codes for CASSFKTSGNTDTQYF.

This clone has only one observation. The chain uses TRBV5-1 and TRBJ1-2; D unresolved. V was trimmed by 0 bases and J by 2 bases, leaving 8 bases between them. Germline V CDR1 and CDR2: SGHRS, YFSETQ. This CDR3 has 14 amino acids. The CDR3 is CASSLGWENYGYTF. In nucleotides, the CDR3 is TGCGCCAGCAGCTTGGGGTGGGAGAACTATGGCTACACCTTC.

This chain connects TRBV7-2 to TRBJ1-4; the D gene is possibly TRBD1 (5 bases). This CDR3 region has 14 residues. V lost 0 bases to trimming and J lost 7 bases, with 9 bases between them. The germline CDR1 and CDR2 sequences are SGHTA and FQGNSA. The CDR3 DNA is TGTGCCAGCAGCTTAGCCGGGACTGGTGAAAAACTGTTTTTT. This encodes CASSLAGTGEKLFF.

The CDR3 protein is CASSYSSSGINYEQYF. The CDR3 DNA is TGTGCCAGCAGTTACTCGTCTAGCGGGATCAACTACGAGCAGTACTTC. The chain employs TRBV6-5 and TRBJ2-7; 9 bases fit TRBD2. Losses at the gene ends were 0 bases for V and 3 bases for J; bases not matched to a gene: 6. Germline V gives CDR1 MNHEY, CDR2 SVGAGI. The CDR3 spans 16 residues.

V is TRBV7-8 and J is TRBJ2-1, with D possibly being TRBD1 (6 bases). This CDR3 contains 15 residues. The V end lost 3 bases, the J end lost 5 bases, and 14 bases lay between the germline ends. The V gene's germline CDR1 is SGHVS and CDR2 FQNEAQ. The CDR3 loop is CASSFGPGQNNEQFF. CDR3 nucleotides: TGTGCCAGCAGCTTTGGCCCCGGACAGAACAATGAGCAGTTCTTC. Filled out from reference TRBV7-8 and TRBJ2-1, the complete variable domain reads GAGVSQSPRYKVAKRGQDVALRCDPISGHVSLFWYQQALGQGPEFLTYFQNEAQLDKSGLPSDRFFAERPEGSVSTLKIQRTQQEDSAVYLCASSFGPGQNNEQFFGPGTRLTVL.

This chain's CDR3 is CASSPPRTGGTEAFF. CDR3 bases: TGTGCCAGCAGCCCCCCCCGGACAGGGGGAACTGAAGCTTTCTTT. This chain uses TRBV3-1 (or the pseudogene TRBV3-2) with TRBJ1-1, with 10 bases lining up with TRBD1. The CDR3 sequence is 15 residues long. In germline, CDR1 is LGHDT, CDR2 YNNKEL (reference sequence). The J segment lost 5 bases and the V segment lost 4 bases, leaving 7 bases of the junction unmatched.

The chain carries TRBV30 and TRBJ1-3; a weak D match, TRBD1 (5 bases). V lost 0 bases to trimming and J lost 0 bases, with 12 bases between them. The V gene's germline CDR1 is GTSNPN and CDR2 SVGIG (reference sequence). This CDR3 comprises 16 residues. The CDR3 bases are TGTGCCTGGAGTGTAAGGGGTAGGCTCTCTGGAAACACCATATATTTT. This gives the protein CAWSVRGRLSGNTIYF.

The rearrangement joins TRBV28 to TRBJ2-5; tentatively, D is TRBD1 (7 bases). CDR1 MDHEN and CDR2 SYDVKM come from the germline V gene. Between the trimmed V and J ends, which lost 7 bases and 7 bases, there was a span of 34 bases. There are 19 residues in the CDR3. The CDR3 region is CASTPSGARYGTELGTQYF. DNA for the CDR3: TGTGCCAGCACCCCATCGGGGGCGCGGTACGGGACAGAGTTGGGGACCCAGTACTTC.

The gene calls are TRBV7-9 and TRBJ1-4; D is unclear. Germline V CDR1 and CDR2: SEHNR, FQNEAQ (reference sequence). V lost 5 bases, J lost 3 bases, and 10 bases lay in between. The CDR3 contains 14 residues. CDR3 protein: CASSGWAANEKLFF. DNA for the CDR3: TGTGCCAGCAGCGGATGGGCAGCTAATGAAAAACTGTTTTTT.

The chain couples TRBV5-1 to TRBJ2-2; TRBD2 might be the D (5 bases). Between the trimmed V and J ends, which lost 4 bases and 4 bases, there was a span of 14 bases. The length of the CDR3 is 15 residues. CDR1 is SGHRS and CDR2 is YFSETQ in the germline V gene. The CDR3 loop reads CASSPGSVTTGELFF. The DNA for the CDR3 is TGCGCCAGCAGCCCGGGGTCGGTGACCACCGGGGAGCTGTTTTTT. Filled out from reference TRBV5-1 and TRBJ2-2, the complete variable domain reads KAGVTQTPRYLIKTRGQQVTLSCSPISGHRSVSWYQQTPGQGLQFLFEYFSETQRNKGNFPGRFSGRQFSNSRSEMNVSTLELGDSALYLCASSPGSVTTGELFFGEGSRLTVL.

This chain joins TRBV28 and TRBJ2-1; TRBD1 matches 7 bases. This CDR3 spans 17 amino acids. The V gene end was trimmed by 4 bases and the J gene end by 7 bases; junction bases not matched to a gene: 16. Germline-derived CDR1 and CDR2 are MDHEN and SYDVKM. CDR3 in DNA: TGTGCCAGCAGTTCCCCTGGGACAGCCCCCGCTGGGAATGAGCAGTTCTTC. Its protein is CASSSPGTAPAGNEQFF.

The chain carries TRBV6-1 and TRBJ2-7, with 7 bases aligning to TRBD2. The CDR3 spans 13 residues. CDR1 and CDR2 (germline): MNHNS, SASEGT. V shed 2 bases, J shed 7 bases, and the junction held 5 bases outside the gene matches. In DNA form, the CDR3 reads TGTGCCAGCAGTGAATGGTCAGCGGGAGAGCAGTACTTC. Translating gives CASSEWSAGEQYF.

The chain employs TRBV4-1 and TRBJ2-1; 12 bases align to TRBD1. V shed 1 base and J 7 bases; nucleotides not matched to a gene: 5. The germline V gene has CDR1 MGHRA and CDR2 YSYEKL. This CDR3 contains 16 residues. CDR3 in DNA: TGCGCCAGCAGCCAAGTTGGGACAGGGGGCGGGAATGAGCAGTTCTTC. This translates into CASSQVGTGGGNEQFF.

The CDR3 spells CASSGTGWGTGELFF. CDR3 sequence (DNA): TGTGCCAGCAGCGGGACAGGGTGGGGCACCGGGGAGCTGTTTTTT. The gene calls are TRBV7-8 and TRBJ2-2; 9 bases map to TRBD1. The CDR3 runs to 15 residues. Germline-derived CDR1 and CDR2 are SGHVS and FQNEAQ. Trimming cost V 5 bases and J 4 bases; bases outside gene matches: 5.

The gene calls are TRBV4-3 and TRBJ2-7; weak D call: TRBD1 (5 bases). Per the germline V gene, CDR1 is LGHNA and CDR2 is YSLEER. Trimming removed 1 base at V and 0 bases at J, with 10 bases between. There are 15 residues in the CDR3. Here the CDR3 reads CASSQGVGHSYEQYF. Written as DNA, the CDR3 is TGCGCCAGCAGCCAAGGGGTAGGACACTCCTACGAGCAGTACTTC.

This chain uses TRBV6-5 with TRBJ2-3, with 8 bases lining up with TRBD2. CDR1 is MNHEY and CDR2 is SVGAGI in the germline V gene. The J segment lost 9 bases and the V segment lost 10 bases, leaving 15 bases of the junction unmatched. CDR3 length: 14 amino acids. The CDR3 loop reads CATHGGAPAWTQYF. DNA for the CDR3: TGTGCCACCCACGGGGGGGCCCCGGCTTGGACGCAGTATTTT.

The chain carries TRBV4-1 and TRBJ1-5; D is perhaps TRBD1 (5 bases). The V gene lost 8 bases and the J gene lost 6 bases, with 17 bases spanning the gap. This CDR3 has 14 residues. From germline, CDR1 is MGHRA and CDR2 YSYEKL. The CDR3 DNA follows: TGCGCCAGCGGCATGGAGGGCGGGGGTCAGCCCCAGCATTTT. Protein sequence: CASGMEGGGQPQHF.

This clone was recorded once. The rearrangement joins TRBV5-5 to TRBJ1-1, with a possible D match to TRBD1 (5 bases). The CDR3 covers 14 residues. Germline V CDR1 and CDR2: SGHKS, YYEKEE (reference sequence). The germline V and J ends were trimmed by 0 bases and 0 bases, with 6 bases remaining between them. For the CDR3, the DNA is TGTGCCAGCAGCTTGGGACAGATGAACACTGAAGCTTTCTTT. Translation: CASSLGQMNTEAFF.

This clone was recorded once. V and J are TRBV3-1 (or the pseudogene TRBV3-2) and TRBJ2-1, with D tentatively TRBD2 (6 bases). The germline gives CDR1 LGHDT, CDR2 YNNKEL (reference sequence). The V and J ends lost 0 bases and 13 bases respectively, with 19 bases between them. This CDR3 is 15 amino acids long. CDR3 residues: CASSQEIVTLARQFF. DNA of the CDR3: TGTGCCAGCAGCCAAGAGATTGTTACGCTAGCGCGACAGTTCTTC.

The V gene is TRBV21-1, the J gene TRBJ2-6; TRBD1, the table's D call, was not compared with the DNA. TRBV21-1 is labeled a pseudogene. The CDR3 has 20 amino acids. The chain's CDR3 is CASSKALTGQGRSGANVLTF. The CDR3 bases are TGTGCCAGCAGCAAAGCGCTCACTGGGCAGGGCCGCTCTGGGGCCAACGTCCTGACTTTC.